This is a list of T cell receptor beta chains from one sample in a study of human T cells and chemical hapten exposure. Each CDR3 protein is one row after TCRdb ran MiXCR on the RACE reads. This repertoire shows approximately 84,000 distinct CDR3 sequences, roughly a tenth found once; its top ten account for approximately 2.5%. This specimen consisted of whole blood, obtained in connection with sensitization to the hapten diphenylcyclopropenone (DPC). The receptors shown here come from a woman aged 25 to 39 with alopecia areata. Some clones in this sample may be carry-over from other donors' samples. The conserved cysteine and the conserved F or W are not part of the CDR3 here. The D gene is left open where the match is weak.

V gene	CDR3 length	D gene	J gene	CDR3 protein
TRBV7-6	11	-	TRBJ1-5	ASSLAGARPQH
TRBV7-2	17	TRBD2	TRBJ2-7	ASSRPGTSGGQNPYEQY
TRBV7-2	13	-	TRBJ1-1	ASSFRRQLNTEAF
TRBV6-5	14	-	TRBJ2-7	ASSYGGAGETYEQY
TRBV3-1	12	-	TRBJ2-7	ASSQDTASYEQY
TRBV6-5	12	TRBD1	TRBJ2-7	ASSRLTGEAEQY
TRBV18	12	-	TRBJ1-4	ASSPRVTNEKLF
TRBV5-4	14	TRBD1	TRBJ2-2	ASSAPGQPITGELF
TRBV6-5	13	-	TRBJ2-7	ASTLRAQGRGEQY
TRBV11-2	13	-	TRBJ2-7	ASSLTGLAGAEQY
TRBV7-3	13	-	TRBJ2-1	ASSLRRGENNEQF
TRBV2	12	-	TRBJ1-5	ASGVGYGNQPQH
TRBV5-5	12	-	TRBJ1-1	ASSLELGNTEAF
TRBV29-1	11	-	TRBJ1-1	SVEAQKNTEAF
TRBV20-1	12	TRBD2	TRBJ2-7	SANSGSSSYEQY
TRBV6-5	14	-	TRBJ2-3	ASSYSKFSFPDTQY
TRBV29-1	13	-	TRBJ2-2	SVGTTLPNTGELF
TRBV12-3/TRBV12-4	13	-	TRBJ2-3	ASSRGQGSPDTQY
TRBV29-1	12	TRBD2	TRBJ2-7	SVETSGVRSEQY
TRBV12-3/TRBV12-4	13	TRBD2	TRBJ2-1	ASSPGTSGANEQF
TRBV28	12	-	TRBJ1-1	ASSFGEMNTEAF
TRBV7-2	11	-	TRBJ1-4	ASSRGWNEKLF
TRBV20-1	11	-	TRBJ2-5	SAPTGRQETQY
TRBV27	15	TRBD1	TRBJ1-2	ASGLSRRTGKIYGYT
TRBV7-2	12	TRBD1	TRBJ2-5	ASSLQGSQETQY
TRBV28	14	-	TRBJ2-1	ASSLTAASSYNEQF
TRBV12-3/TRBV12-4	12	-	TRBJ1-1	ASSLRPGGTEAF
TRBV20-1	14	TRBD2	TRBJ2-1	SARGTSGRARDEQF
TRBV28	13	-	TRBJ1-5	ASSFPRGNHQPQH
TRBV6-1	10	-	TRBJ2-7	ASTRTSYEQY
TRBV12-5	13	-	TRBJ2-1	ASSGLGGLYNEQF
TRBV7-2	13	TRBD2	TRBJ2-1	ASSPLAGAHNEQF
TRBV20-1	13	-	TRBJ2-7	SAPPSLVVGYEQY
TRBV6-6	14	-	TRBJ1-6	ASSPLGSSYNSPLH
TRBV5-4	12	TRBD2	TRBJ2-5	ASSWASGQETQY
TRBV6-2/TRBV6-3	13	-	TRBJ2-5	ASSNFDKYQETQY
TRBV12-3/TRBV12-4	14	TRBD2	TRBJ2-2	ASSLGTSGETGELF
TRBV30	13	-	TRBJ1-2	AWSVPSILNYGYT
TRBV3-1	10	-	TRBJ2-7	ASSQLRGEQY
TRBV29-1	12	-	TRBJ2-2	SVVQGTVGGELF
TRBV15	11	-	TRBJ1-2	ATSREEGDGYT
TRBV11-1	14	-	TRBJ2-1	ASSPLSSSSYNEQF
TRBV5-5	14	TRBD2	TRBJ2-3	ASSSGGGASTDTQY
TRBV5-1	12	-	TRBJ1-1	ASREQGGGGEAF
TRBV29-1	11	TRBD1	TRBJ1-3	SVEGQIGNTIY
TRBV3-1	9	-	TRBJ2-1	ASSRSGEQF
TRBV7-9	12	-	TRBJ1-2	ASSLQGGRDGYT